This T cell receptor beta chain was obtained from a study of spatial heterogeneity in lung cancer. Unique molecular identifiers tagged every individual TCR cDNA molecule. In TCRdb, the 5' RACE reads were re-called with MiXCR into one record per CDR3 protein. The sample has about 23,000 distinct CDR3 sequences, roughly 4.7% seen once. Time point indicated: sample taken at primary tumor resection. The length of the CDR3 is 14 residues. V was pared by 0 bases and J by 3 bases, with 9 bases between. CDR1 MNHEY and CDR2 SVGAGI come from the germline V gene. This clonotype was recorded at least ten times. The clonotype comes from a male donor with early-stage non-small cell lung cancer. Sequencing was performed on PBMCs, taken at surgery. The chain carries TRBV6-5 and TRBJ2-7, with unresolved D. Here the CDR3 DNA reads TGTGCCAGCAGTTACTCCCGTCCCTACTACGAGCAGTACTTC. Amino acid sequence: CASSYSRPYYEQYF.